The sequence of this T cell receptor beta chain was determined in a study of blood T cell repertoires in COVID-19. Germline values: CDR1 SGHAT, CDR2 FQNNGV. This CDR3 region has 15 residues. V was trimmed by 3 bases and J by 0 bases, leaving 11 bases between them. The assay was immunoSEQ multiplex PCR, and TCRdb's table has in-frame clones only and misses some. Of 95,000 to 100,000 clones listed, approximately 81% are singletons. The chain combines TRBV11-2 with TRBJ1-1; D is unresolved. Sequenced material: peripheral blood. The TCR originated in a woman aged 80 or over with acute or convalescent COVID-19. The CDR3, as DNA: TGTGCCAGCAGCTTTTCTGCAGGTGTGAACACTGAAGCTTTCTTT. It codes for CASSFSAGVNTEAFF.